These T cell receptor beta chains were read from a single sample in a study of long-term antiretroviral therapy in people with HIV. Some clones are missing from TCRdb's copy, which holds only in-frame ones; the method was immunoSEQ multiplex PCR. Of about 28,000 clones listed, about 90% were seen once; the top ten hold roughly 1%. The sequencing used unsorted PBMCs, collected 2 years after starting antiretroviral therapy. The source is a man in his fifties with HIV. Both conserved end residues are trimmed from each CDR3.

V gene	J gene	CDR3 protein
TRBV7-9	TRBJ2-7	ASSDTDRAGEQY
TRBV2	TRBJ2-1	ASISGTGYSRVF
TRBV7-4	TRBJ2-7	ASSLELARNEQY
TRBV7-2	TRBJ1-4	ASSIGTGNEKLF
TRBV7-9	TRBJ2-1	ASSFGGGQGYNEQF
TRBV4-1	TRBJ2-1	ASSQLSGVASYNEQF
TRBV6-5	TRBJ1-5	ASSYSGMGNQPQH
TRBV9	TRBJ1-4	ASSVGTGTDNEKLF
TRBV7-9	TRBJ1-3	ASSLGSAGLGNTIY
TRBV18	TRBJ1-2	ASSPPGTGGLGYT
TRBV19	TRBJ1-2	ASSISAGGIYGYT
TRBV5-4	TRBJ2-6	ASSYRSGANVLT
TRBV7-9	TRBJ1-1	ASSPARGSTEAF
TRBV27	TRBJ2-2	ASSFYRANTGELF
TRBV28	TRBJ1-1	ASSFSGTNTEAF
TRBV5-4	TRBJ2-4	ASSLVLAGVDIQY
TRBV9	TRBJ2-7	ASSPGLAGGHEQY
TRBV5-1	TRBJ1-1	ASSFARDTGAF
TRBV5-3	TRBJ2-1	ARSFVFCPYGPYNEQF
TRBV10-2	TRBJ2-7	ASSDLNYGQGIEQY
TRBV2	TRBJ2-7	ASSETAVGAYEQY
TRBV19	TRBJ1-1	ASSMVPRSMNTEAF
TRBV4-3	TRBJ2-7	ASSPETGGPYEQY
TRBV25-1	TRBJ1-1	ASSGATGVATEAF